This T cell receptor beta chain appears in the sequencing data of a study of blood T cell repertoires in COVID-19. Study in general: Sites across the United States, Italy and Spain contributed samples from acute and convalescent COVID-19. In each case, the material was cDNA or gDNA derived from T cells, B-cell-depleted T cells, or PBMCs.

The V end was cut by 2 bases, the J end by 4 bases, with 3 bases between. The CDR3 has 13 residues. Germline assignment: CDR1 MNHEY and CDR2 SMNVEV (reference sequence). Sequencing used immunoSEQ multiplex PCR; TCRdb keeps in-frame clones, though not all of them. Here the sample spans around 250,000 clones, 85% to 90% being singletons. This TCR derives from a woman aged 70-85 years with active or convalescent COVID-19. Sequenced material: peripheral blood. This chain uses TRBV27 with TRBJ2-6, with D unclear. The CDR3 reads CASSLRGANVLTF. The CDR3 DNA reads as TGTGCCAGCAGTTTACGGGGGGCCAACGTCCTGACTTTC.